This entry lists 10 T cell receptor beta chains sequenced from one sample in a study of a mutant IDH1 vaccine in newly diagnosed glioma. Their specific antigens are unknown. Sample time point: week 11, during vaccination. With topical imiquimod, each dose of the vaccine consisted of 300 ug of mutant IDH1 20-mer peptide. Measured with immunoSEQ multiplex PCR; TCRdb has only the in-frame clones, and not every one. The repertoire holds about 40,000 clones, 84% seen once, with 2% to 2.5% in the top ten. Material: PBMCs, obtained from a glioma patient whose treatment included an IDH1 peptide vaccine. Receptors originate from a man aged 35 to 55 with glioma.

This chain links TRBV12-5 with TRBJ2-2; D might be TRBD1 or TRBD2, each matching 5 bases. Per the germline V gene, CDR1 is LGHNT and CDR2 is FRNRAP. The CDR3 totals 16 residues. The V end lost 0 bases, the J end lost 5 bases, and 13 bases lay between the germline ends. CDR3 nucleotide sequence: TGTGCTAGTGGTTTGGTACTAGGGGCGCGTACCGGGGAGCTGTTTTTT. Protein product: CASGLVLGARTGELFF.

This clone has more than one count but fewer than ten. This sequence joins TRBV5-1 and TRBJ1-4; 9 bases align to TRBD1. The germline V gene encodes CDR1 SGHRS and CDR2 YFSETQ. Losses at the gene ends were 4 bases for V and 5 bases for J; bases not matched to a gene: 6. This CDR3 has 15 amino acids. CDR3 region: CASSGGGQGNEKLFF. DNA for the CDR3: TGCGCCAGCAGCGGTGGGGGACAGGGAAATGAAAAACTGTTTTTT. Variable domain in full (rest from reference TRBV5-1 and TRBJ1-4): KAGVTQTPRYLIKTRGQQVTLSCSPISGHRSVSWYQQTPGQGLQFLFEYFSETQRNKGNFPGRFSGRQFSNSRSEMNVSTLELGDSALYLCASSGGGQGNEKLFFGSGTQLSVL.

This rearrangement joins TRBV14 to TRBJ2-3; 7 bases are a match to TRBD2. Germline assignment: CDR1 SGHDN and CDR2 FVKESK. CDR3 length equals 17 residues. The trim removed 3 bases at V and 2 bases at J, leaving 11 bases unmatched. The DNA for the CDR3 is TGTGCCAGCAGCCACCGTCCCGGGACTAAGGACACAGATACGCAGTATTTT. It encodes CASSHRPGTKDTDTQYF.

The rearrangement uses TRBV5-4 and TRBJ2-5, with D perhaps matching TRBD1 or TRBD2 (5 bases each). Germline V gene lookup returns CDR1 SGHNT and CDR2 YYREEE (reference sequence). This CDR3 comprises 14 residues. Trimming stripped 2 bases from V and 7 bases from J, with 15 bases between. The CDR3 nucleotides read TGTGCCAGCAGCTTCCCCGGGGCCCCTGGGACCCAGTACTTC. Translating gives CASSFPGAPGTQYF.

The chain combines TRBV5-5 with TRBJ1-2; D perhaps matches TRBD1 (6 bases). V gave up 5 bases and J gave up 4 bases, with 15 bases separating them. Germline lookup yields CDR1 SGHKS and CDR2 YYEKEE (reference sequence). This CDR3 is built from 14 residues. The CDR3 region has the DNA TGTGCCAGCAGTTCTAACAGGGAGACCTATGGCTACACCTTC. Its protein is CASSSNRETYGYTF.

A single count supports this clone. The V gene is TRBV10-3, the J gene TRBJ2-5, with D possibly TRBD1 on 6 matching bases. Germline loops: CDR1 ENHRY, CDR2 SYGVKD. The CDR3 is made up of 13 amino acids. Between the trimmed V and J ends, which lost 6 bases and 5 bases, there was a span of 13 bases. DNA for the CDR3: TGTGCCATCAGCCTACCAGGGGTCGAGACCCAGTACTTC. Translating it yields CAISLPGVETQYF.

This clone occurred a few times. The genes are TRBV28 and TRBJ1-1; the D gene is possibly TRBD1 (5 bases). Germline CDR1 is MDHEN and CDR2 is SYDVKM. Trimming removed 4 bases at V and 7 bases at J, with 13 bases between. The CDR3 totals 13 residues. As DNA, the CDR3 is TGTGCCAGCAGTTATTCTGGGGCGGATGAAGCTTTCTTT. This encodes CASSYSGADEAFF.

The gene calls are TRBV2 and TRBJ2-4, with a possible D match to TRBD2 (6 bases). In germline, CDR1 is SNHLY, CDR2 FYNNEI. V shed 6 bases and J shed 0 bases, with 12 bases lying between them. The CDR3 extends over 15 amino acids. The CDR3 spells CASSGGAIAKNIQYF. The CDR3 nucleotides are TGTGCCAGCAGCGGAGGGGCCATAGCCAAAAACATTCAGTACTTC.

The J gene is TRBJ1-1, the V gene TRBV4-3, with D unresolved. From germline, CDR1 is LGHNA and CDR2 YSLEER. The CDR3 has 13 amino acids. V was pared by 0 bases and J by 4 bases, with 6 bases between. CDR3 bases: TGCGCCAGCAGCCAAGATTGGTTCACTGAAGCTTTCTTT. Translating gives CASSQDWFTEAFF.

The genes are TRBV18 and TRBJ1-1; 11 bases match TRBD1. Germline V gene sequence: CDR1 KGHSH, CDR2 LQKENI. Trimming at V came to 6 bases and at J to 6 bases, leaving 6 bases not matched to a gene. The CDR3 contains 14 residues. The CDR3 loop is CASSVGQGAPEAFF. For the CDR3, the DNA is TGTGCCAGCTCCGTTGGACAGGGGGCCCCTGAAGCTTTCTTT.